This T cell receptor beta chain was obtained from a study of CD8 T cells in ankylosing spondylitis. Many counts were recorded for this clonotype. This CDR3 is 16 amino acids long. Germline loops: CDR1 ENHRY, CDR2 SYGVKD. Germline trimming cut 5 bases from V and 1 base from J; bases unmatched to any gene: 5. TCRdb independently ran MiXCR on the 5' RACE reads; one entry per CDR3 protein. The sample consists of about 130,000 distinct CDR3 sequences, about 7% of them appearing once. The receptor's source is a male donor with ankylosing spondylitis or in good health (not recorded which). This chain connects TRBV10-3 to TRBJ2-3; 11 nucleotides agree with TRBD2. The sample comprised blood, either unsorted or a sorted T cell fraction (not recorded which). The CDR3 DNA sequence: TGTGCCATCAGTACCCCGGGACTAGCGGGCACAGATACGCAGTATTTT. Translated, it gives CAISTPGLAGTDTQYF.